This TCR beta chain was sequenced for a study of cytomegalovirus exposure and HLA in healthy donors (dated by TCRdb to the late 2010s). Background for the entire study: An earlier analysis of roughly 500 of the donors reported approximately 260 Gb of sequence data and some 110 million unique TCR beta sequences obtained from around 190 million T cells. An early release that covered some 640 HLA-typed donors contained approximately 300 gigabases of sequencing data and some 87 million unique TCR sequences. Every repertoire in the discovery cohort had been generated on one and the same sequencing platform. Both class I and class II loci were covered by HLA typing, at four-digit resolution. Across about 380 genotyped donors of the cohort, an average of roughly 200,000 unique TCR beta nucleotide sequences per donor were sequenced, and 15% to 20% of those sequences were non-productive. The study profiled the T cell repertoires of about 640 subjects by immunosequencing and related them to cytomegalovirus serostatus. Among the approximately 420 genotyped donors, around 81% belonged to the genetic ancestry cluster associated with self-reported Caucasian donors. A later genetic analysis used genome-wide SNP genotypes for about 60% of the roughly 700 donors, treating that subset as a discovery cohort. A later analysis re-analyzed previously published TCR beta repertoires from roughly 630 donors and added high-resolution HLA genotyping to study TCR occurrence patterns. Because of strong linkage in the cohort, roughly five DR-DQ haplotypes were treated as single units for association and clustering. The later analysis used no new phenotypic data to find candidate immune exposures, relying instead on TCR beta sequences and their occurrence across donors. To predict cytomegalovirus infection status, the study combined high-throughput TCR immunosequencing, statistical association of individual TCRs with disease status, and machine learning. Along with the roughly 670-subject first cohort, a separate validation cohort of over 90 different subjects was used. An earlier analysis of several hundred of the donors applied high-throughput TCR beta sequencing to assess whether each TCR beta V gene segment acted as functional or pseudogenic. Alongside the repertoire data, information on donor age, sex, ethnicity and CMV serostatus was compiled. Typing coverage differed by locus: A, B, C, DRB1 and DQB1 were typed in roughly 620-640 donors, DQA1 in 522, DPA1 in over 600, and DPB1 in 472. The study aimed to test whether signatures of past pathogen exposure could be identified by cataloging public T cell receptors. The study at large found these results: According to a later analysis, most CMV-associated TCR beta chains appeared to be HLA-restricted, and the HLA associations seemed to be driven largely by CMV exposure. Because HLA typing was unavailable for some donors at each locus, only the typed subset was used in association tests. For the cohort, immune exposure information was limited to CMV serostatus. In a later analysis, over 15,000 TCR beta sequences were associated with specific HLA alleles at a false discovery rate of 0.05. Assigning TCR associations to individual alleles was difficult when HLA alleles, especially DR and DQ, strongly co-occurred. A few of the identified cytomegalovirus-associated TCR beta chains were confirmed in vitro to be specific for cytomegalovirus antigens. Linkage disequilibrium might explain the correlated functional status among segregating V segments, but an unknown experimental factor could not be ruled out. Because counts were too low, seventeen rarely observed V segments, including chromosome 9 orphons, were excluded from the earlier analysis of fewer than 650 of the donors. Compared with equally common non-associated chains, HLA-associated TCR beta chains in a later analysis were more clonally expanded and had lower generation probabilities. A further reported finding was that TCR beta sequences accurately predicted the HLA-A and HLA-B alleles for most subjects in the first cohort. In a later genetic analysis, a missense DCLRE1C variant was associated with V-gene and J-gene trimming of TCR beta chains, and the association was replicated in an independent cohort. The authors suggested that the approach could potentially be extended to other disease states and immunological phenotypes. According to a later genetic analysis, donors in an Asian-associated ancestry cluster had fewer N-insertions in productive TCRs than the approximately 650-donor mean. Most TCR sequences were observed very rarely across donors, whereas some public TCRs were present in many individuals. A cluster of highly shared sequence variants was judged likely to be a technical artifact of the sequencing pipeline. Roughly uniform sequencing depth across donors was assumed in presence/absence analyses, although this assumption may not hold. The study listed 150 to 200 TCR beta chains as associated with cytomegalovirus. This cohort had only TCR beta chains sequenced, and the lack of alpha or paired-chain data limited which features could be detected. In an earlier analysis of fewer than 700 of the donors, most TCR beta V segments appeared in productive rearrangements about 87% or about 30% of the time, broadly matching IMGT annotations. In a later analysis, the rate of TCR association differed among HLA loci, with DRB1 alleles having the most associated TCRs and HLA-C alleles having the fewest. In both the original and validation cohorts, the classifier was reported to diagnose cytomegalovirus status with high specificity and sensitivity. Some IMGT-functional V segments, including TRBV6-2 and TRBV6-3, could not be distinguished by the 87-base-pair reads and were therefore excluded. Several of the top co-occurrence clusters appeared to be linked to parvovirus B19, influenza, CMV and Epstein-Barr virus, according to a later analysis.

In total, approximately 690 healthy bone marrow donors made up the cohort. All cohort members were sampled while nominally healthy, although unrecorded immune exposures were likely present. The donor was CMV seropositive and belonged to the group of more than 250 seropositive cohort members. A peripheral blood sample was provided by each donor, and peripheral blood mononuclear cells were used for TCR beta sequencing. Genomic DNA was extracted from the blood cell samples with the Qiagen DNeasy Blood Extraction Kit. About this clone: Its binding antigen is unknown. No base quality information exists; no much larger clone differs at one position.

The junction carries 16 bases between V and J, which are trimmed by 4 bases and 3 bases respectively. The CDR3 covers 16 residues, taking in both the cysteine and the phenylalanine. The kept DNA is CDR3 alone, 48 bases in frame from the first base. From a lookup of the germline V gene, CDR1 and CDR2 are SGHAT and FQNNGV. Libraries were built with the immunoSEQ multiplex PCR assay. For the multiplex PCR, a mixture combining 60 forward primers for TCR Vbeta segments and 13 reverse primers for TCR Jbeta segments was used. The CDR3 region of rearranged TCR beta genes was amplified from genomic DNA with a multiplex PCR assay. The Illumina HiSeq System was used to sequence the amplified TCR beta libraries as 87-base-pair reads. Per the original workflow: In a later analysis, roughly 80 million unique TCR beta chains were counted across the 666 repertoires, and approximately 11 million of these chains were shared by at least two donors. Raw reads were error-corrected and collapsed into unique sequences with a nearest-neighbor algorithm that merged closely related sequences to remove PCR and sequencing errors. Alignment of CDR3 sequences to IMGT reference sequences was used to assign V, D and J gene segments. For a sequence to be retained, at least a six-nucleotide match to both a V gene segment and a J gene segment was required. A rearrangement was called productive if the CDR3 had no stop codons and remained in frame with V and J, and every other rearrangement was called non-productive. CDR3 was defined according to IMGT convention as the region running from the second conserved V-encoded cysteine to the conserved J-encoded phenylalanine. The earlier analysis of a few hundred of the donors excluded any sequence lacking an unambiguous match to a single V gene segment. In an earlier analysis of 587 of the donors, V segments were called functional above 56.7% productive rearrangements and were called segregating when the between-donor standard deviation exceeded 5%. To diagnose cytomegalovirus status from the catalog of TCR beta chain sequences, a statistical classification framework was built. V and J gene assignment, in a later analysis, came from comparing TCR nucleotide sequences with IMGT/GENE-DB human TR gene sequences. In a later analysis, CDR3 sequences and most-parsimonious VDJ recombination scenarios were assigned using the TCRdist pipeline. A later analysis defined each TCR beta chain by its CDR3 amino acid sequence plus V-gene family, and excluded reads lacking a unique V-gene family. To address suspected cross-contamination and a sequencing artifact, a later analysis removed roughly 640 highly shared, low-generation-probability nucleotide sequences. In a later analysis, a clonal expansion index for each public chain was calculated from normalized within-repertoire ranks of inferred template counts. Generation probabilities in a later analysis came from a VDJ recombination model fitted to out-of-frame rearrangements, and those results were checked against IGoR. Hypergeometric tests were used in a later analysis to score TCR-TCR, TCR-HLA and TCR-CMV co-occurrence, with a repertoire-size bias correction applied to the TCR pairs. A later analysis estimated false discovery rates by permuting HLA or CMV assignments 20 times. In a later analysis, co-occurring TCRs were grouped with DBSCAN, and TCRdist sequence similarity was added when clustering was performed within HLA-allele-positive subsets. Repertoires with fewer than 30,000 or more than 120,000 public chains, plus five repertoires with anomalous nucleotide sharing, were excluded from co-occurrence clustering. TCRdb retrieved this table from immuneACCESS and kept in-frame rearrangements only. Not all clones are present; in checked studies, unresolved V genes account for under half, and no reason is known for the remainder. V and J calls and clone size are those listed in that table; D and trimming were worked out from the DNA. This sample is represented by around 190,000 clones; just under 75% of them were singletons. Approximately 3.1% of the sample goes to the ten largest clones.

Sequenced material: PBMCs. This chain is built from TRBV11-2 and TRBJ1-3; the D segment could be TRBD1, given 6 matching bases. This receptor was identified in a woman between 25 and 40 years old in good health and CMV-seropositive. Here is the DNA: TGTGCCAGCAGCTCGGCGCCAGGGGCAGGTGGAAACACCATATATTTT. The translation is CASSSAPGAGGNTIYF.